The 4 T cell receptor beta chains listed next were all sequenced from one sample in a study of cytomegalovirus exposure and HLA in healthy donors. Sequenced by immunoSEQ multiplex PCR; TCRdb stores in-frame clones only, minus some. The sample holds over 150,000 clones; around 92% are singletons and the top ten take 4% to 4.5%. Sequencing used PBMCs. The receptors stem from a man aged 18 to 29 in good health and CMV-seropositive.

V usage is TRBV27 and J usage is TRBJ1-2; 7 nucleotides align to TRBD1. The ends lost 8 bases at V and 2 bases at J; junction bases unmatched: 11. CDR1 is MNHEY, CDR2 SMNVEV, per germline (reference sequence). CDR3 length equals 15 residues. CDR3 DNA sequence: TGTGCCAGCGGATCCCCTGAGACAGGGAACTATGGCTACACCTTC. It translates to CASGSPETGNYGYTF.

The rearrangement uses TRBV7-9 and TRBJ2-5, with TRBD2 identical over 7 bases. This CDR3 is built from 12 residues. CDR1 and CDR2 (germline): SEHNR, FQNEAQ (reference sequence). Trimming removed 6 bases from V and 5 bases from J; junction bases left unmatched: 3. The CDR3 sequence: CASRWRGETQYF. The CDR3 bases are TGTGCCAGCAGATGGCGGGGGGAGACCCAGTACTTC.

V usage is TRBV5-8 and J usage is TRBJ1-2, with TRBD1 matching 7 bases. The CDR3 loop spans 15 amino acids. The V gene end was trimmed by 4 bases and the J gene end by 4 bases; junction bases not matched to a gene: 10. Germline values: CDR1 SGHTS, CDR2 YDEGEE. The DNA for the CDR3 is TGTGCCAGCAGCACTGACAGGGAAATTTTCTATGGCTACACCTTC. Encoded protein: CASSTDREIFYGYTF.

The V gene is TRBV9, the J gene TRBJ2-1; TRBD1 matches 8 bases. V lost 2 bases to trimming and J lost 8 bases; unmatched junction nucleotides: 9. CDR3 length: 15 residues. Germline V gives CDR1 SGDLS, CDR2 YYNGEE. The CDR3 here is CASSVGRQGADEQFF. CDR3 nucleotide sequence: TGTGCCAGCAGCGTCGGACGGCAGGGGGCGGATGAGCAGTTCTTC.